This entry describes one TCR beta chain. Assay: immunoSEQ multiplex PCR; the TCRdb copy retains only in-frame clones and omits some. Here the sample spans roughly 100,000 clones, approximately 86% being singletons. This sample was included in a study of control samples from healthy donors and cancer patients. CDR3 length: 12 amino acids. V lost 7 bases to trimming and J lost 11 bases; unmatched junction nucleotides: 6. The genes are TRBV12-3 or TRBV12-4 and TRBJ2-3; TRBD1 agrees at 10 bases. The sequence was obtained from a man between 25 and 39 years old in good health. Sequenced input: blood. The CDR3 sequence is CASNPDRGQQYF. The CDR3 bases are TGTGCCAGCAACCCAGACAGGGGGCAGCAGTATTTT.